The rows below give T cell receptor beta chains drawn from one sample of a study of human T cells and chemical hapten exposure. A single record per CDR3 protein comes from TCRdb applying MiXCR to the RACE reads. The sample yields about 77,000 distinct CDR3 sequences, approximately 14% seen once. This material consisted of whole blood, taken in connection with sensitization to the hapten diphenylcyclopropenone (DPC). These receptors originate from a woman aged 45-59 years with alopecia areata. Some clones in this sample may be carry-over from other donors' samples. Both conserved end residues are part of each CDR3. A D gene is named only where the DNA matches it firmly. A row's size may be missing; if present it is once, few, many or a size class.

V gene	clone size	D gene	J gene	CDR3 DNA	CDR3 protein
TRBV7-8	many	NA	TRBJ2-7	TGTGCCAGCTCGAAAGTGGGTACCTACGACGAGCAGTACTTC	CASSKVGTYDEQYF
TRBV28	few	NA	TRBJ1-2	TGTGCCAGTTCGGGGGACTATGGCTACACCTTC	CASSGDYGYTF
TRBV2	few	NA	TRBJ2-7	TGTGCCAACCCCCCTGGGGGCGGCGAGCAGTACTTC	CANPPGGGEQYF
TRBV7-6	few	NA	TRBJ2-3	TGTGCCAGCAGCTTAGAATCAGATACGCAGTATTTT	CASSLESDTQYF
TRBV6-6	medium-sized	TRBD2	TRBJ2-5	TGTGCCAGCACCTCACGCCCGCGGGGGGCGGAAGAGACCCAGTACTTC	CASTSRPRGAEETQYF
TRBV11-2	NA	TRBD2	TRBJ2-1	TGTGCCAGCAGCGGACTAGCGGGGACCTACAATGAGCAGTTCTTC	CASSGLAGTYNEQFF
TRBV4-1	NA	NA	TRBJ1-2	TGCGCCAGCAGCCAAGAAGGGACTCGGGCGGTTATCCTCTTC	CASSQEGTRAVILF
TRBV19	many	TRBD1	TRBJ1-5	TGTGCCAGTAGTACCAAGACAGGGACGGGTCAGCCCCAGCATTTT	CASSTKTGTGQPQHF
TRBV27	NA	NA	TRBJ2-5	TGTGCCAGCCGGGGGTGGGTCTCGGAGACCCAGTACTTC	CASRGWVSETQYF
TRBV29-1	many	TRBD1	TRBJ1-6	TGCAGCGTAGCCGGGACAGGGAATTCACCCCTCCACTTT	CSVAGTGNSPLHF
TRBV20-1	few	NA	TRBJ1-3	TGCAGTGCTAGAGATTCGACCCAGGGGTTCGGAAACACCATATATTTT	CSARDSTQGFGNTIYF
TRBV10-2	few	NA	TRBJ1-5	TGCGCCAGCAGTGATCTCAATCAGCCCCAGCATTTT	CASSDLNQPQHF
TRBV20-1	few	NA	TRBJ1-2	TGCAGTGCTAGAGTGGATAGTGGCTACACCTTC	CSARVDSGYTF
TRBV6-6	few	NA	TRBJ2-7	TGTGCCAGCAGACCCGGGACTGCCGTCAGCTCCTACGAGCAGTACTTC	CASRPGTAVSSYEQYF
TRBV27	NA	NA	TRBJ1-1	TGTGCCAGCAGTTTATACTTAGGTTTCGGGTCTGAAGCTTTCTTT	CASSLYLGFGSEAFF
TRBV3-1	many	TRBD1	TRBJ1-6	TGTGCCAGCAGCCCCTTTGGGACAGCTAGAGCTCCGGATAATTCACCCCTCCACTTT	CASSPFGTARAPDNSPLHF
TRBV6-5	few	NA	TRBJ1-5	TGTGCCAGCAGTTACTCGAGGTCCCATCAGCCCCAGCATTTT	CASSYSRSHQPQHF
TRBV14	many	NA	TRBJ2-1	TGTGCCAGCAGCCAAGAACTAGCAGTCAGTGAGCAGTTCTTC	CASSQELAVSEQFF
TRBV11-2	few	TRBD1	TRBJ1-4	TGTGCCAGCAGCTTACGGACAGGGGTGACTAATGAAAAACTGTTTTTT	CASSLRTGVTNEKLFF
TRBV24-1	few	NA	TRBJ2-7	TGTGCCACCAGTGACCCCCGGGACTTGTCCTACGAGCAGTACTTC	CATSDPRDLSYEQYF
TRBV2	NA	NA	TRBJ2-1	TGTGCCAGCAGTGAACGCGGGACACTAAATGAGCAGTTCTTC	CASSERGTLNEQFF
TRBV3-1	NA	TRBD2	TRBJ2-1	TGTGCCAGCAGCCGCGGGACTAGATTGAATGAGCAGTTCTTC	CASSRGTRLNEQFF
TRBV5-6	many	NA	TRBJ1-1	TGTGCCAGCAGCTTGACAGTCCCTGTCACTGAAGCTTTCTTT	CASSLTVPVTEAFF
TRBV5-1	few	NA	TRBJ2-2	TGCGCCAGCAGCCCGGGATACAGGGATACCGGGGAGCTGTTTTTT	CASSPGYRDTGELFF
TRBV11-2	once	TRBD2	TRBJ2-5	TGTGCCAGCAGCACCTCACTAGCGGGAGTGGAGACCCAGTACTTC	CASSTSLAGVETQYF
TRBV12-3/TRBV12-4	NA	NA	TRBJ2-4	TGTGCCAGCAGCAGGGATGGGGCAAAAAACATTCAGTACTTC	CASSRDGAKNIQYF
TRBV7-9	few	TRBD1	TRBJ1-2	TGTGCCAGCAGCCGACAGGGCTCCGACTATGGCTACACCTTC	CASSRQGSDYGYTF
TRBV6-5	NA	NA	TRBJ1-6	TGTGCCAGCAGTTACTCGCTGGGGGGTTTTAATTCACCCCTCCACTTT	CASSYSLGGFNSPLHF
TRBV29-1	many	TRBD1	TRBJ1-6	TGCAGCGTCGGGACAGGGTATAATTCACCCCTCCACTTT	CSVGTGYNSPLHF
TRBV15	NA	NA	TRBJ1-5	TGTGCCACCAGCCGTGATATTGGGGGCAATCAGCCCCAGCATTTT	CATSRDIGGNQPQHF
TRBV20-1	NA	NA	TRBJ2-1	TGCAGTGCTAACGGACTAGGGGGCGGGAATGAGCAGTTCTTC	CSANGLGGGNEQFF
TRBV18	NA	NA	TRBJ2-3	TGTGCCAGCTCACCGCAGGAGGGCACAGATACGCAGTATTTT	CASSPQEGTDTQYF
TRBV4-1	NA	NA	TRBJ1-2	TGCGCCAGCAGCCAAGTGGGGAGCATGGGGAATAGCTATGGCTACACCTTC	CASSQVGSMGNSYGYTF
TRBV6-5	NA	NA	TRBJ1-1	TGTGCCAGCAGCCGAGCAGCCAGGGCCTCTGAAGCTTTCTTT	CASSRAARASEAFF
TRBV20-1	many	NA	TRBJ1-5	TGCAGTGCGCCGAGAAGGAGCAATCAGCCCCAGCATTTT	CSAPRRSNQPQHF
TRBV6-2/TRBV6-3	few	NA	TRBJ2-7	TGTGCCAGCAGTTACGCCGGTGGCGGGACAAGTTACGAGCAGTACTTC	CASSYAGGGTSYEQYF
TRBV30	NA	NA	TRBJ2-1	TGTGCCTGGTCCACTCAGAACGGGAATTACAATGAGCAGTTCTTC	CAWSTQNGNYNEQFF
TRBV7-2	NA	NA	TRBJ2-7	TGTGCCAGCAGCTTAGAGCGTAGATACGAGCAGTACTTC	CASSLERRYEQYF
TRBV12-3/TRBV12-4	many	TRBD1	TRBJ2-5	TGTGCCAGCAGCGCCGCGGACAGGGATGGAGAGACCCAGTACTTC	CASSAADRDGETQYF
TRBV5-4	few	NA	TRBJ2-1	TGTGCCAGCAGCCCCGGCGGCGGGATGGGGGGTGAGCAGTTCTTC	CASSPGGGMGGEQFF
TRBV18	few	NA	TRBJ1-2	TGTGCCAGCTCACGTGACCTCTCGTCAGGCTATGGCTACACCTTC	CASSRDLSSGYGYTF
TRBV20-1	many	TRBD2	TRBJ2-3	TGCAGTGCTAGAGGGTTAACTAGCGGGTACACAGATACGCAGTATTTT	CSARGLTSGYTDTQYF
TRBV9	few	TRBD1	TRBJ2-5	TGTGCCAGCAGCGTTGGGACAGGGGCACCCCAAGAGACCCAGTACTTC	CASSVGTGAPQETQYF
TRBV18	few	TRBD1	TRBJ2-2	TGTGCCAGCTCACGCGCGACAGGGGCAAACACCGGGGAGCTGTTTTTT	CASSRATGANTGELFF
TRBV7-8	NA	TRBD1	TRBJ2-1	TGTGCCAGCACCCTGCGCAGGGGGCCAACAAGGGGGGCCAACAATGAGCAGTTCTTC	CASTLRRGPTRGANNEQFF
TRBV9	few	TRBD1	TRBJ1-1	TGTGCCAGCAGCCACCGGGACAGGGGGCTGAACACTGAAGCTTTCTTT	CASSHRDRGLNTEAFF
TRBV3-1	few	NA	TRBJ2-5	TGTGCCAGCAGCCTCGAGACCCAGTACTTC	CASSLETQYF
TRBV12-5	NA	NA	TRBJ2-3	TGTGCTAGTGGTTTCTCAGGGACGGTCACAGATACGCAGTATTTT	CASGFSGTVTDTQYF
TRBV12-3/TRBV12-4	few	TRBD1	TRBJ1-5	TGTGCCAGCAGTGTATTCACAGGGGGCAATCAGCCCCAGCATTTT	CASSVFTGGNQPQHF
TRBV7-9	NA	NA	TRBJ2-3	TGTGCCAGCAGCAGGCAGGGGGATACGCAGTATTTT	CASSRQGDTQYF